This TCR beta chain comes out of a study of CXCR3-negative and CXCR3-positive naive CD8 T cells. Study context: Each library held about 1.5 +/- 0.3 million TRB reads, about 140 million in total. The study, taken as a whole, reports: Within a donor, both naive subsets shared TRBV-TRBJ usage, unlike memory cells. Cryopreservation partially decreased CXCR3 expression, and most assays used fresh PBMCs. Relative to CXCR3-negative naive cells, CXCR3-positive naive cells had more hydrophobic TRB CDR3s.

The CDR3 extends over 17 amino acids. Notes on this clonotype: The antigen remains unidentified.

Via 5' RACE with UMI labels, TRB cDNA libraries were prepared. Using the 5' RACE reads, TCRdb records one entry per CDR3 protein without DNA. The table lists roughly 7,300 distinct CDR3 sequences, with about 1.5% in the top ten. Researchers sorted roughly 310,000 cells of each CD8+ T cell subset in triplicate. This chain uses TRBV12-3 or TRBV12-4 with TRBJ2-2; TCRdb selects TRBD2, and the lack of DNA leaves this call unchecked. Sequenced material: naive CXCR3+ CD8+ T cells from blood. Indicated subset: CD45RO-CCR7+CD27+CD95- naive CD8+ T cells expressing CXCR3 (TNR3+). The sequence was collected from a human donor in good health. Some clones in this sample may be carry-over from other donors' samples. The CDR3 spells CASSASQGGFLTGELFF.